This entry features one TCR beta chain sequence. The antigen remains unidentified. RNA transcripts gave rise to amplified TCR beta CDR3 regions. In the first-round RT-PCR of the TCR CDR3, the HTBI primer set was used. Via MiXCR, TCRdb re-called the multiplex PCR reads, giving one row per CDR3 protein. The sample holds over 550,000 distinct CDR3 sequences; approximately 16% are singletons and the top ten take under 20%. This sample was included in a study of T cells in Graves' hyperthyroidism and ophthalmopathy. Study at large: The initial diagnosis was the point when peripheral blood was collected, ahead of any treatment.

Whole-study results and caveats: The model predicted ophthalmopathy a median approximately 6.3 months before onset. Most thyroid-expanded clonotypes above 0.001 were also found in blood.

The V end was cut by 10 bases, the J end by 9 bases, with 28 bases between. In germline, CDR1 is MNHEY, CDR2 SMNVEV (reference sequence). The CDR3 length is 16 residues. The chain recombines TRBV27 with TRBJ2-1; D might be TRBD1 or TRBD2, each matching 6 bases. Input material: blood. The origin of this receptor is a woman under 30 with Graves' hyperthyroidism. For the CDR3, the DNA is TGTGCCACCCTATTTAAGGGGGGCACCCCTGGGAGTGAGCAGTTCTTC. As protein: CATLFKGGTPGSEQFF.